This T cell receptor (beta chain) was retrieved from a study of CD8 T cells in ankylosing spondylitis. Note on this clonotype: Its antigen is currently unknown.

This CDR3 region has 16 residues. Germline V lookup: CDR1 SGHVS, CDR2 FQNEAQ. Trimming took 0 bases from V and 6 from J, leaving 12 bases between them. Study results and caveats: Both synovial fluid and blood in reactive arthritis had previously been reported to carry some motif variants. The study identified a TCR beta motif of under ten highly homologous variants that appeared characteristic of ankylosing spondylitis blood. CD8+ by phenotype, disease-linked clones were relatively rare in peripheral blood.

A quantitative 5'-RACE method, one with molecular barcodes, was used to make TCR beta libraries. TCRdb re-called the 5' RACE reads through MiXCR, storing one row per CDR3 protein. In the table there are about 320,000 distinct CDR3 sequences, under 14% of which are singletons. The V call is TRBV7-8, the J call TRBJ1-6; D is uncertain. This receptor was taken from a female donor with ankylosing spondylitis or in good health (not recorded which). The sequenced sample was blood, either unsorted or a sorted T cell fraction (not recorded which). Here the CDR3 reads CASSLALGEINSPLHF. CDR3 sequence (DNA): TGTGCCAGCAGCTTAGCGCTTGGAGAGATTAATTCACCCCTCCACTTT.